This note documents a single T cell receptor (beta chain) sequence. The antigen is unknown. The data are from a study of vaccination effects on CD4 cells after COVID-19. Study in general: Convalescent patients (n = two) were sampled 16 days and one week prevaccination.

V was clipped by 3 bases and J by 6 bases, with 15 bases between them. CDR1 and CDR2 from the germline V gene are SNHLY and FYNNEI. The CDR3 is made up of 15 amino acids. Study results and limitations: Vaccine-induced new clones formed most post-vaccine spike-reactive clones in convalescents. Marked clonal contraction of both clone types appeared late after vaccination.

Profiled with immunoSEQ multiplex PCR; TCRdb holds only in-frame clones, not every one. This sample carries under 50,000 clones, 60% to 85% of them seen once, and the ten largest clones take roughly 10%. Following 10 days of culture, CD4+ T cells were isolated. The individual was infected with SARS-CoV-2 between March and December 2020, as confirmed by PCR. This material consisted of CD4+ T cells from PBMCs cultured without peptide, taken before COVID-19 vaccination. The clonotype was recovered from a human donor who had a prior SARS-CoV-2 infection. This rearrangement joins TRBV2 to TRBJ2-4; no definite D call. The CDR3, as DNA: TGTGCCAGCAGTGAGACCACCCGAACTGGAAACATTCAGTACTTC. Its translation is CASSETTRTGNIQYF.